This entry concerns a single TCR beta chain. This entry belongs to a study of cytomegalovirus exposure and HLA in healthy donors. With 60 Vbeta and 13 Jbeta primers, the PCR was carried out. Using immunoSEQ multiplex PCR, the repertoire was profiled, and TCRdb retains in-frame clones only, with some absent. The data show 100,000 or so clones, around 75% seen once. The sequence was obtained from a man aged 25-40 years in good health and CMV-seronegative. The specimen was PBMCs.

CDR3 in DNA: TGTGCCAGCAGCCACTCCCGGGACAGATTCTATGGCTACACCTTC. Its protein is CASSHSRDRFYGYTF. The chain has TRBV14 and TRBJ1-2; 7 nucleotides align to TRBD1. This CDR3 has 15 residues. Germline V gene data show CDR1 as SGHDN and CDR2 as FVKESK. The junction had 8 bases not matched to a gene; V was cut back by 3 bases and J by 4 bases.